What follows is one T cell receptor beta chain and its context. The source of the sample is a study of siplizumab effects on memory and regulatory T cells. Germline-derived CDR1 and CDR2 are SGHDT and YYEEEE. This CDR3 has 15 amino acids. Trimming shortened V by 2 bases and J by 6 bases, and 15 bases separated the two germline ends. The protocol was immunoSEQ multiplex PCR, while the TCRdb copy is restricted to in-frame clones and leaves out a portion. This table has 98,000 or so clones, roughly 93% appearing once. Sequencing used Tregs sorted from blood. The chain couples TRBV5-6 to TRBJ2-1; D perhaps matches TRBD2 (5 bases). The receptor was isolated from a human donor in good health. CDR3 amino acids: CASSFLALVGNEQFF. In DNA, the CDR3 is TGTGCCAGCAGCTTTCTAGCATTGGTTGGCAATGAGCAGTTCTTC.